This is a list of T cell receptor beta chains from one sample in a study of cytomegalovirus exposure and HLA in healthy donors. The method was immunoSEQ multiplex PCR; TCRdb's version includes in-frame clones alone and lacks a portion of them. Of tens of thousands of clones listed, 72% were seen once; the top ten hold over 8.5%. The sequenced sample was PBMCs. These receptors originate from a woman aged 35 to 49 in good health and CMV-seropositive. The CDR3 runs from the conserved cysteine through the conserved F or W. The D gene is left open where the match is weak. Some rows have no size entry. The others give once, few or many, or a class for an expanded clone.

clone_size	d_call	j_call	v_call	cdr3_nt	cdr3_aa
.	.	TRBJ2-3	TRBV6-6	TGTGCCAGCAGCCCTGGACTCACAGATACGCAGTATTTT	CASSPGLTDTQYF
.	.	TRBJ2-5	TRBV7-2	TGTGCCAGCAGCTTACGGGTTCCAGAGACCCAGTACTTC	CASSLRVPETQYF
.	.	TRBJ2-5	TRBV7-2	TGTGCCAGCAGCTCTGGACGGGAGCAGTACTTC	CASSSGREQYF
.	TRBD2	TRBJ2-7	TRBV6-6	TGTGCCAGCAGTTACTCGGAGCGGGACTCATCCTACGAGCAGTACTTC	CASSYSERDSSYEQYF
.	.	TRBJ2-7	TRBV7-9	TGTGCCAGCAGCCCCAGGGTCGGCGACGAGCAGTACTTC	CASSPRVGDEQYF
.	.	TRBJ1-2	TRBV2	TGTGCCAGCAGGAATGGGGTAGGGGGTGGCTACACCTTC	CASRNGVGGGYTF
.	.	TRBJ1-2	TRBV29-1	TGCAGCGTTGTCGTTGGGGGCTTGGCCTATGGCTACACCTTC	CSVVVGGLAYGYTF
.	.	TRBJ1-1	TRBV9	TGTGCCAGCGGACAAGGGGGGGGTAGCACTGAAGCTTTCTTT	CASGQGGGSTEAFF
.	.	TRBJ2-1	TRBV7-9	TGTGCCAGCAGCCGCTCGGGGGGCGAGCAGTTCTTC	CASSRSGGEQFF
few	.	TRBJ1-1	TRBV4-2	TGTGCCAGCAGCCAAGAGACAGTGAACACTGAAGCTTTCTTT	CASSQETVNTEAFF
few	.	TRBJ2-7	TRBV6-5	TGTGCCAGCAGTTACTCGTTTATCAGTACCTACGAGCAGTACTTC	CASSYSFISTYEQYF
.	TRBD1	TRBJ1-1	TRBV28	TGTGCCAGCCGGGGAACAGGGGCGAGGGACACTGAAGCTTTCTTT	CASRGTGARDTEAFF
once	.	TRBJ1-1	TRBV11-2	TGTGCCAGCAGCTCACAGACAGGAGGGAACACTGAAGCTTTCTTT	CASSSQTGGNTEAFF
.	TRBD2	TRBJ2-7	TRBV30	TGTGCCTGGACTAGCGGGGGGCTCGAGCAGTACTTC	CAWTSGGLEQYF
.	.	TRBJ2-7	TRBV18	TGTGCCAGCTCACCACCCGGAGGCTACGAGCAGTACTTC	CASSPPGGYEQYF
.	TRBD2	TRBJ2-7	TRBV5-1	TGCGCCAGCAGCTATCTATCGGTCGGGAGTAGCGGGGTCTCCTACGAGCAGTACTTC	CASSYLSVGSSGVSYEQYF
.	TRBD2	TRBJ2-1	TRBV11-1	TGTGCCAGCAGCCCAGCGGGGGGCTCCTACAATGAGCAGTTCTTC	CASSPAGGSYNEQFF
.	TRBD1	TRBJ2-3	TRBV30	TGTGCCTGGAGTGGCAGGGGGCGAGGGTATAGAACAGATACGCAGTATTTT	CAWSGRGRGYRTDTQYF
.	.	TRBJ2-2	TRBV27	TGTGCCAGCAGTTTATCGATGAACTTCCCCTACACCGGGGAGCTGTTTTTT	CASSLSMNFPYTGELFF
.	.	TRBJ1-5	TRBV28	TGTGCCAGCAGTCTGCCGGGGGGGCGCTTAGGGCAGCCCCAGCATTTT	CASSLPGGRLGQPQHF
.	TRBD1	TRBJ2-5	TRBV6-6	TGTGCCAGCAGTTATAGGGACAGGGGGCCAGAGACCCAGTACTTC	CASSYRDRGPETQYF
.	.	TRBJ1-2	TRBV2	TGTGCCAGCAGTGGACAGTTGACTAACTATGGCTACACCTTC	CASSGQLTNYGYTF
.	.	TRBJ2-7	TRBV7-6	TGTGCCAGCAGCCCCCAATGGGCGTTCGAGCAGTACTTC	CASSPQWAFEQYF
.	.	TRBJ1-5	TRBV19	TGTGCCAGTAGTTCATTTAATCAGCCCCAGCATTTT	CASSSFNQPQHF
.	.	TRBJ1-2	TRBV30	TGTGCCTGGATCGTACCGGCCTCGGGCTATGGCTACACCTTC	CAWIVPASGYGYTF
.	.	TRBJ1-1	TRBV30	TGTGCCTGGAGCCCCAGACAAAGTGAAGCTTTCTTT	CAWSPRQSEAFF
.	.	TRBJ2-7	TRBV7-9	TGTGCCAGCAGCGCCGACTCAGGCAGGGTCCGGGAGCAGTACTTC	CASSADSGRVREQYF
.	TRBD1	TRBJ1-5	TRBV19	TGTGCCAGTAGCGATGGACAGGGGAGGAATCAGCCCCAGCATTTT	CASSDGQGRNQPQHF
.	.	TRBJ2-2	TRBV5-1	TGCGCCAGCAAGGAGGGAACGCCGGACACCGGGGAGCTGTTTTTT	CASKEGTPDTGELFF
.	TRBD2	TRBJ2-7	TRBV28	TGTGCCAGCAGTTTATTCACTAGCGACGAGCAGTACTTC	CASSLFTSDEQYF
.	.	TRBJ2-3	TRBV9	TGTGCCACCTTTAGCACAGATACGCAGTATTTT	CATFSTDTQYF
.	TRBD2	TRBJ2-1	TRBV7-9	TGTGCCAGCAGCTTAGTTAGCGGGAGTGTGCCCTACAATGAGCAGTTCTTC	CASSLVSGSVPYNEQFF
.	TRBD1	TRBJ1-2	TRBV6-6	TGTGCCAGCACGGGACAGGGGATCTATGGCTACACCTTC	CASTGQGIYGYTF
.	.	TRBJ2-3	TRBV6-1	TGTGCCAGCAGTGCCGACTCCGCGCGCACAGATACGCAGTATTTT	CASSADSARTDTQYF
few	TRBD1	TRBJ2-1	TRBV2	TGTGCCGTTACCCTCCGGGACAGCTCTGAGCAGTTCTTC	CAVTLRDSSEQFF
.	.	TRBJ1-2	TRBV11-2	TGTGCCAGCAGCTTAGGGGAGGGGTTCGATGGCTACACCTTC	CASSLGEGFDGYTF
.	TRBD1	TRBJ1-3	TRBV9	TGTGCCAGCAGCGCCTTCCCGGGACAGGGGCCTTTTGGAAACACCATATATTTT	CASSAFPGQGPFGNTIYF
.	TRBD1	TRBJ1-4	TRBV15	TGTGCCACCAGCACAGAACGATTGTCAGGGACAGGGGCAACTAATGAAAAACTGTTTTTT	CATSTERLSGTGATNEKLFF
.	.	TRBJ1-5	TRBV18	TGTGCCAGCTCACATCCGGGACTAGGAAGCAATCAGCCCCAGCATTTT	CASSHPGLGSNQPQHF
many	.	TRBJ2-7	TRBV11-2	TGTGCCAGCAGCTCCTCAGGGCACAACGAGCAGTACTTC	CASSSSGHNEQYF
.	.	TRBJ1-1	TRBV7-9	TGTGCCAGCAGCCTTTCGAGCAGGGAGAACACTGAAGCTTTCTTT	CASSLSSRENTEAFF
.	TRBD1	TRBJ2-7	TRBV5-1	TGCGCCAGCAGCTTTGCGAACGGACAGGGGATTAGAAAGGAGTACTTC	CASSFANGQGIRKEYF
.	TRBD1	TRBJ2-7	TRBV28	TGTGCCAGCAGTTTGAGACAGGGGCGTTACGAGCAGTACTTC	CASSLRQGRYEQYF
.	.	TRBJ2-6	TRBV28	TGTGCCAGCAGTTCTTATCGCTCTGGGGCCAACGTCCTGACTTTC	CASSSYRSGANVLTF
.	TRBD2	TRBJ2-7	TRBV5-1	TGCGCCAGCAGCTTGGGTTTAGCGGGAGGCTACGAGCAGTACTTC	CASSLGLAGGYEQYF
.	.	TRBJ2-5	TRBV7-3	TGTGCCAGCAGCTTAGATGGCTGGGAGACCCAGTACTTC	CASSLDGWETQYF
.	TRBD2	TRBJ2-1	TRBV5-1	TGCGCCAGCAGCGTGGGACTAGCGGGAGTAGAGGAGCAGTTCTTC	CASSVGLAGVEEQFF
.	TRBD2	TRBJ2-5	TRBV7-8	TGTGCCAGCAGCTTCGGGACTAGCGGGAGGGCCGTAGGGGAGACCCAGTACTTC	CASSFGTSGRAVGETQYF
few	.	TRBJ2-1	TRBV7-2	TGTGCCACAGGCCGGGCAGGGTCCTACAATGAGCAGTTCTTC	CATGRAGSYNEQFF
.	TRBD1	TRBJ1-2	TRBV2	TGTGCCAGCAGTTTGGACAGGGGGTTCTATGGCTACACCTTC	CASSLDRGFYGYTF
.	TRBD1	TRBJ2-2	TRBV19	TGTGCCAGTAGAAGATTGACAGGGGACACCGGGGAGCTGTTTTTT	CASRRLTGDTGELFF
.	TRBD1	TRBJ1-1	TRBV16	TGTGCCAGCAGCCGACAGGGGTCCGACACTGAAGCTTTCTTT	CASSRQGSDTEAFF
.	TRBD2	TRBJ2-2	TRBV30	TGTGCCTGGAGCAAACCGGGACTAGCGAGTTCCCGGGAGCTGTTTTTT	CAWSKPGLASSRELFF
few	.	TRBJ1-1	TRBV7-2	TGTGCCAGCAGCTTAGCACAGGGAAGCACTGAAGCTTTCTTT	CASSLAQGSTEAFF
.	TRBD1	TRBJ1-3	TRBV7-8	TGTGCCAGCAGCCCCTACAGGGGGCCGTCTGGAAACACCATATATTTT	CASSPYRGPSGNTIYF
.	.	TRBJ1-1	TRBV5-1	TGCGCCAGCAGCTTGGCCGAGGAGGGCACTGAAGCTTTCTTT	CASSLAEEGTEAFF
.	.	TRBJ2-2	TRBV7-8	TGTGCCAGCAGCTTATCGGGGGCGAACACCGGGGAGCTGTTTTTT	CASSLSGANTGELFF
.	.	TRBJ1-2	TRBV6-6	TGTGCCAGCACCCCCGACAGTACTAACTATGGCTACACCTTC	CASTPDSTNYGYTF
few	.	TRBJ2-1	TRBV18	TGTGCCAGCTCAACGATCGAGGTTGAGCAGTTCTTC	CASSTIEVEQFF
.	TRBD1	TRBJ1-2	TRBV6-1	TGTGCCAGCAGTGAACGACAGGGGATCCTTTATGGCTACACCTTC	CASSERQGILYGYTF